This is a list of T cell receptor beta chains from one sample in a study of T-cell memory formation after mild COVID-19. Using its own MiXCR run on the 5' RACE reads, TCRdb lists one record per CDR3 protein. The table lists about 560,000 distinct CDR3 sequences, about a sixth of them singletons, with about 12% in the top ten. Sequencing used PBMCs or a T cell subset sorted from them (not recorded which). The receptors stem from an adult woman who had mild COVID-19 (a few samples of this study predate the infection). Cell type and time point are not known. The CDR3 runs from the conserved cysteine through the conserved F or W. Each record gives: J gene, V gene, D gene, clone size, CDR3 protein, CDR3 DNA. The D gene is left open where the match is weak. Size is omitted from some rows. Given values are once, few, many or a class for expanded clones.

>TRBJ2-3|TRBV24-1|.|.
CATSDPVQPTQYF
TGTGCCACCAGTGATCCCGTTCAACCAACGCAGTATTTT
>TRBJ2-3|TRBV29-1|.|few
CSAQGPAGRDGITDTQYF
TGCAGCGCTCAGGGCCCTGCCGGAAGGGACGGAATCACAGATACGCAGTATTTT
>TRBJ2-2|TRBV27|.|many
CASSGPRELFF
TGTGCCAGCAGTGGCCCCCGGGAGCTGTTTTTT
>TRBJ2-3|TRBV4-1|.|.
CASSQVFGREGADTQYF
TGCGCCAGCAGCCAGGTCTTCGGCAGGGAAGGGGCAGATACGCAGTATTTT
>TRBJ1-1|TRBV29-1|TRBD1|.
CSGRDRATEAFF
TGCAGCGGCCGGGACAGGGCCACTGAAGCTTTCTTT
>TRBJ1-4|TRBV29-1|.|few
CSVSGATNEKLFF
TGCAGCGTTTCAGGTGCAACTAATGAAAAACTGTTTTTT
>TRBJ2-5|TRBV7-8|TRBD2|few
CASSSGLAGPQETQYF
TGTGCCAGCAGCTCCGGACTAGCGGGGCCCCAAGAGACCCAGTACTTC
>TRBJ2-5|TRBV4-3|.|many
CASSQALAGPGAKETQYF
TGCGCCAGCAGCCAAGCCCTGGCCGGACCAGGGGCTAAAGAGACCCAGTACTTC
>TRBJ2-7|TRBV20-1|.|few
CSVQAENYEQYF
TGCAGTGTCCAGGCCGAGAACTACGAGCAGTACTTC
>TRBJ1-3|TRBV3-1|.|.
CASSLSGAGRNTIYF
TGTGCCAGCAGCCTATCCGGTGCGGGGCGAAACACCATATATTTT
>TRBJ2-3|TRBV24-1|TRBD2|few
CATSDSSGYTDTQYF
TGTGCCACCAGTGATTCTAGCGGATACACAGATACGCAGTATTTT
>TRBJ1-1|TRBV11-1|.|.
CASSLAAGGAFF
TGTGCCAGCAGCTTAGCGGCGGGTGGAGCTTTCTTT
>TRBJ2-3|TRBV6-2/TRBV6-3|.|.
CASSYSSLYTDTQYF
TGTGCCAGCAGTTACTCGAGCCTTTACACAGATACGCAGTATTTT
>TRBJ2-1|TRBV29-1|.|.
CSATHRGRYSYNEQFF
TGCAGCGCAACACACCGTGGGAGGTATTCCTACAATGAGCAGTTCTTC
>TRBJ2-2|TRBV5-4|TRBD2|.
CASSLVGGLARTGELFF
TGTGCCAGCAGCTTGGTCGGAGGACTAGCGAGGACCGGGGAGCTGTTTTTT
>TRBJ2-1|TRBV11-3|.|.
CASSPNTGTGQFF
TGTGCCAGCAGCCCGAATACCGGGACTGGCCAGTTCTTC
>TRBJ2-5|TRBV7-6|.|.
CASSLGLGATWETQYF
TGTGCCAGCAGCTTAGGACTCGGGGCCACATGGGAGACCCAGTACTTC
>TRBJ1-2|TRBV6-2/TRBV6-3|TRBD1|.
CASSEDRGANYGYTF
TGTGCCAGCAGTGAAGACAGGGGCGCTAACTATGGCTACACCTTC
>TRBJ2-1|TRBV11-2|TRBD2|few
CASSWTSGEQFF
TGTGCCAGCAGCTGGACTAGCGGGGAGCAGTTCTTC
>TRBJ1-1|TRBV7-3|TRBD1|few
CASSRDREPNTEAFF
TGTGCCAGCAGCCGTGACAGGGAACCGAACACTGAAGCTTTCTTT
>TRBJ2-7|TRBV25-1|.|.
CASSDWDRYYEQYF
TGTGCCAGCAGTGATTGGGACCGTTACTACGAGCAGTACTTC
>TRBJ1-2|TRBV20-1|.|.
CSASRWGPAGGYTF
TGCAGTGCTAGTAGATGGGGGCCCGCTGGGGGCTACACCTTC
>TRBJ1-2|TRBV29-1|.|many
CSVGTSNYGYTF
TGCAGCGTTGGGACCTCTAACTATGGCTACACCTTC
>TRBJ2-4|TRBV7-2|.|.
CASSSTLGGAAKNIQYF
TGTGCCAGCAGTTCGACCCTAGGGGGGGCGGCCAAAAACATTCAGTACTTC
>TRBJ2-3|TRBV6-6|.|few
CASSYPLNTQYF
TGTGCCAGCAGTTACCCCCTAAATACGCAGTATTTT